Below, 19 T cell receptor beta chains from the same sample are listed, as sequenced in a study of T-cell reconstitution after alpha-beta-depleted transplantation in children. Using unique molecular identifiers, the investigators prepared the TCRbeta library. One entry per CDR3 protein results from TCRdb running MiXCR on the PCR reads. The sample carries about 980,000 distinct CDR3 sequences, roughly 29% recorded once. Sample: PBMCs, mostly from graft donor cells, taken 360 days after TCRalphabeta/CD19-depleted stem cell transplant. Receptors originate from a boy under three years old who had a stem cell transplant for SCID, so the T cells may come from the graft donor.

This clonotype was seen only a few times. The chain uses TRBV6-2 or TRBV6-3 and TRBJ2-5; no definite D call. Germline V gene data show CDR1 as MNHEY and CDR2 as SVGEGT. The CDR3 runs 15 residues. Trimming stripped 1 base from V and 2 bases from J, with 11 bases between. The CDR3 sequence is CASSYYRLTQETQYF. The CDR3 DNA follows: TGTGCCAGCAGTTACTATCGTCTAACTCAAGAGACCCAGTACTTC.

The V call is TRBV10-3, the J call TRBJ2-5; D is tentatively TRBD1 or TRBD2 (5 bases each). V was trimmed by 0 bases and J by 2 bases, leaving 10 bases between them. The CDR3 sequence is 15 residues long. Germline CDR1 and CDR2: ENHRY and SYGVKD. The CDR3, as DNA: TGTGCCATCAGTGAGTCGGGACGGAAGCAAGAGACCCAGTACTTC. This codes for CAISESGRKQETQYF.

The chain employs TRBV29-1 and TRBJ2-5, with TRBD2 matching over 7 bases. The CDR3 extends over 13 amino acids. Germline loops: CDR1 SQVTM, CDR2 ANQGSEA. V shed 7 bases and J 1 base; nucleotides not matched to a gene: 6. CDR3 coding DNA: TGCAGCGCGAGGGGACTATTCCAAGAGACCCAGTACTTC. Its translation is CSARGLFQETQYF. The full variable domain, its missing parts supplied by reference TRBV29-1 and TRBJ2-5, is SAVISQKPSRDICQRGTSLTIQCQVDSQVTMMFWYRQQPGQSLTLIATANQGSEATYESGFVIDKFPISRPNLTFSTLTVSNMSPEDSSIYLCSARGLFQETQYFGPGTRLLVL.

A few counts support this clonotype. CDR3 DNA: TGCGCCAGCAGCCGCCGGACAGGGGACACCGGGGAGCTGTTTTTT. Protein: CASSRRTGDTGELFF. The chain joins TRBV5-1 to TRBJ2-2, with 9 bases aligning to TRBD1. The V and J ends lost 4 bases and 3 bases, in that order; junction bases with no gene match: 4. This CDR3 has 15 amino acids. Per the germline V gene, CDR1 is SGHRS and CDR2 is YFSETQ.

This clonotype has just a few counts. The V gene is TRBV29-1, the J gene TRBJ1-5; no clear D gene. V was clipped by 5 bases and J by 9 bases, with 14 bases between them. The germline CDR1 and CDR2 sequences are SQVTM and ANQGSEA. The CDR3 consists of 12 residues. CDR3 DNA sequence: TGCAGCGTTCAGAGCACTTTTGGGCCCCAGCATTTT. This encodes CSVQSTFGPQHF. The full variable domain, completed using reference TRBV29-1 and TRBJ1-5, is SAVISQKPSRDICQRGTSLTIQCQVDSQVTMMFWYRQQPGQSLTLIATANQGSEATYESGFVIDKFPISRPNLTFSTLTVSNMSPEDSSIYLCSVQSTFGPQHFGDGTRLSIL.

This clonotype was counted between two and nine times. This sequence joins TRBV5-1 and TRBJ2-5; possibly TRBD1 for D (6 bases). V lost 2 bases to trimming and J lost 3 bases, with 17 bases between them. CDR1 is SGHRS, CDR2 YFSETQ, per germline. The CDR3 is 16 residues long. The CDR3 region is CASSFDTGFKEETQYF. DNA of the CDR3: TGCGCCAGCAGCTTCGATACAGGGTTTAAGGAAGAGACCCAGTACTTC. Together with reference TRBV5-1 and TRBJ2-5, the CDR3 gives the full variable domain: KAGVTQTPRYLIKTRGQQVTLSCSPISGHRSVSWYQQTPGQGLQFLFEYFSETQRNKGNFPGRFSGRQFSNSRSEMNVSTLELGDSALYLCASSFDTGFKEETQYFGPGTRLLVL.

This clonotype was seen only a few times. The chain links TRBV29-1 to TRBJ2-5, with D perhaps TRBD1 (6 bases). V was shortened by 6 bases and J by 0 bases, with 8 bases between the two germline ends. Germline values: CDR1 SQVTM, CDR2 ANQGSEA. This CDR3 is 12 amino acids long. The CDR3 is CSVGQNQETQYF. The DNA of the CDR3 is TGCAGCGTCGGACAGAACCAAGAGACCCAGTACTTC.

This clonotype was detected once. The CDR3 DNA is TGCGCCAGCAGCCCCCCCCGGGACCGAATCCCCTTGGGTGAGCAGTTCTTC. Its translation: CASSPPRDRIPLGEQFF. The chain is built from TRBV5-1 and TRBJ2-1; either TRBD1 or TRBD2 may supply D (5 bases each). Germline CDR1 is SGHRS and CDR2 is YFSETQ. This CDR3 comprises 17 residues. The V gene lost 4 bases and the J gene lost 9 bases, with 26 bases spanning the gap.

The rearrangement links TRBV5-1 to TRBJ2-1; TRBD1 matches 8 bases. The CDR3 runs to 16 residues. Germline V CDR1 and CDR2: SGHRS, YFSETQ. Trimming removed 4 bases from V and 6 bases from J; junction bases left unmatched: 12. The CDR3 bases are TGCGCCAGCAGCACCCCGGGCAGGGGGCCAGCCAATGAGCAGTTCTTC. It encodes CASSTPGRGPANEQFF.

In nucleotides, the CDR3 is TGCAGCGTTGAAACCGGGACAGGGGGAGTGGACGAGCAGTACTTC. It encodes CSVETGTGGVDEQYF. The V gene is TRBV29-1, the J gene TRBJ2-7; TRBD1 agrees at 11 bases. Losses at the gene ends were 2 bases for V and 5 bases for J; bases not matched to a gene: 8. Germline CDR1 is SQVTM and CDR2 is ANQGSEA. This CDR3 is 15 amino acids long.

V is TRBV5-4 and J is TRBJ2-5, with a tentative D call TRBD2 (6 bases). The CDR3 consists of 14 residues. CDR1 and CDR2 from the germline V gene are SGHNT and YYREEE (reference sequence). The V end lost 7 bases, the J end lost 4 bases, and 17 bases lay between the germline ends. The CDR3 reads CASGTEGRSETQYF. The DNA for the CDR3 is TGTGCCAGCGGGACTGAGGGGAGGTCAGAGACCCAGTACTTC.

This clonotype was found a few times. This sequence joins TRBV11-2 and TRBJ2-7; perhaps TRBD1 as D (6 bases). V lost 1 base to trimming and J lost 3 bases, with 10 bases between them. The CDR3 length is 14 residues. Germline CDR1 SGHAT, CDR2 FQNNGV. CDR3 nucleotides: TGTGCCAGCAGCTTAGGCGCACAGGGCTACGAGCAGTACTTC. Residues: CASSLGAQGYEQYF. The variable domain in full, with the rest retrieved from reference TRBV11-2 and TRBJ2-7, is EAGVAQSPRYKIIEKRQSVAFWCNPISGHATLYWYQQILGQGPKLLIQFQNNGVVDDSQLPKDRFSAERLKGVDSTLKIQPAKLEDSAVYLCASSLGAQGYEQYFGPGTRLTVT.

A single count supports this clonotype. The V gene is TRBV27, the J gene TRBJ1-5, with 7 bases that match TRBD1. V was clipped by 5 bases and J by 1 base; unmatched bases: 5. In germline, CDR1 is MNHEY, CDR2 SMNVEV (reference sequence). The CDR3 loop spans 15 amino acids. Here the CDR3 reads CASSRIQGSNQPQHF. CDR3 in DNA: TGTGCCAGCAGTCGTATACAGGGGAGCAATCAGCCCCAGCATTTT.

The chain is built from TRBV6-5 and TRBJ1-4; D gene unclear. Germline V CDR1 and CDR2: MNHEY, SVGAGI. CDR3 size: 18 residues. Trimming took 0 bases from V and 8 from J, leaving 22 bases between them. CDR3 residues: CASSYSGIRSGGPEKLFF. As DNA, the CDR3 is TGTGCCAGCAGTTACTCCGGGATAAGGAGCGGAGGACCGGAAAAACTGTTTTTT.

The J gene is TRBJ1-5, the V gene TRBV2, with D maybe TRBD1 (6 bases). Per the germline V gene, CDR1 is SNHLY and CDR2 is FYNNEI. CDR3 length: 15 residues. V was shortened by 3 bases and J by 6 bases, with 15 bases between the two germline ends. The CDR3 coding sequence is TGTGCCAGCAGTGACTACAGGGAGTACGGTCAGCCCCAGCATTTT. This translates into CASSDYREYGQPQHF.

V and J are TRBV12-3 or TRBV12-4 and TRBJ1-5; a weak D match, TRBD1 (5 bases). Trimming shortened V by 7 bases and J by 3 bases, and 13 bases separated the two germline ends. CDR3 size: 14 residues. CDR3 in amino acids: CASTWGQTNQPQHF. The CDR3 DNA reads TGTGCCAGCACCTGGGGCCAGACCAATCAGCCCCAGCATTTT.

This clonotype has more than one count but fewer than ten. The V and J genes are TRBV7-2 and TRBJ2-6; a weak D match, TRBD2 (6 bases). The CDR3 consists of 17 residues. Trimming cost V 0 bases and J 1 base, with 10 bases left between them. Germline assignment: CDR1 SGHTA and CDR2 FQGNSA. The CDR3 DNA reads as TGTGCCAGCAGCTTAGCTAGCGGAGCATCTGGGGCCAACGTCCTGACTTTC. The encoded protein is CASSLASGASGANVLTF.

This clonotype was recorded a few times. The chain has TRBV9 and TRBJ2-4; TRBD1 or TRBD2 may be the D gene (6 bases each). CDR3 length equals 17 residues. Germline CDR1 and CDR2: SGDLS and YYNGEE. V lost 4 bases, J lost 1 base, and 18 bases lay in between. Here the CDR3 DNA reads TGTGCCAGCAGCCCCAAGGGGGGTGGTGCCGCCAAAAACATTCAGTACTTC. It translates to CASSPKGGGAAKNIQYF.

The chain couples TRBV5-1 to TRBJ2-7; D remains ambiguous. Trimming stripped 5 bases from V and 4 bases from J, with 13 bases between. The CDR3 extends over 13 amino acids. Germline V gene data show CDR1 as SGHRS and CDR2 as YFSETQ. This CDR3 is CASREGSRYEQYF. In nucleotides, the CDR3 is TGCGCCAGCAGAGAAGGGTCTCGTTACGAGCAGTACTTC.